One sample yielded the 20 T cell receptor beta chains listed below, sequenced in a study of blood T cell repertoires in COVID-19. Clones were sequenced by immunoSEQ multiplex PCR, and TCRdb holds only the in-frame ones, with some missing. The sample includes some 150,000 clones, 85% seen only once; the top ten take about 3%. Material for sequencing was peripheral blood. Source of these receptors: a woman between 35 and 50 years old with active or convalescent COVID-19.

The gene calls are TRBV7-9 and TRBJ1-2; D not resolved. Germline CDR1 is SEHNR and CDR2 is FQNEAQ (reference sequence). The CDR3 length is 13 residues. Trimming removed 5 bases from V and 0 bases from J, with 7 bases in between. CDR3 amino acids: CASSPQANYGYTF. The CDR3 coding sequence is TGTGCCAGCAGCCCGCAGGCTAACTATGGCTACACCTTC. Looking up the rest from reference TRBV7-9 and TRBJ1-2 gives the full variable domain: DTGVSQNPRHKITKRGQNVTFRCDPISEHNRLYWYRQTLGQGPEFLTYFQNEAQLEKSRLLSDRFSAERPKGSFSTLEIQRTEQGDSAMYLCASSPQANYGYTFGSGTRLTVV.

V is TRBV30 and J is TRBJ2-3, with 10 bases matching TRBD1. The V gene's germline CDR1 is GTSNPN and CDR2 SVGIG (reference sequence). The V gene end was trimmed by 3 bases and the J gene end by 1 base; junction bases not matched to a gene: 4. The CDR3 spans 15 residues. CDR3 coding DNA: TGTGCCTGGAGCTCCGGGACAGGGGGCACAGATACGCAGTATTTT. This gives the protein CAWSSGTGGTDTQYF.

The V gene is TRBV10-1, the J gene TRBJ1-1; perhaps TRBD1 as D (5 bases). The CDR3 has 16 residues. Germline CDR1 WNHNN, CDR2 SYGVQD (reference sequence). Between the trimmed V and J ends, which lost 6 bases and 4 bases, there was a span of 21 bases. CDR3 DNA sequence: TGCGCCAGCAGGGGATCGATGGGGGGACGGGGCACTGAAGCTTTCTTT. It is translated as CASRGSMGGRGTEAFF.

V gene TRBV10-3 combines with J gene TRBJ1-1; D might be TRBD1 (5 bases). This CDR3 spans 17 amino acids. Germline V gene data show CDR1 as ENHRY and CDR2 as SYGVKD. Trimming removed 1 base at V and 8 bases at J, with 23 bases between. CDR3 nucleotide sequence: TGTGCCATCAGTGAGTTTCCCCCGACAGCTATAGGAACCGAAGCTTTCTTT. Amino acid sequence: CAISEFPPTAIGTEAFF.

J is TRBJ2-2 and V is TRBV4-2, with D hard to call. Germline CDR1 is LGHNA and CDR2 is YNFKEQ. V was shortened by 4 bases and J by 0 bases, with 12 bases between the two germline ends. This CDR3 contains 16 residues. The CDR3 DNA reads as TGTGCCAGCAGCCTGAATACCGGTTCGAACACCGGGGAGCTGTTTTTT. Its translation is CASSLNTGSNTGELFF.

V is TRBV19 and J is TRBJ2-3; perhaps TRBD1 as D (5 bases). This CDR3 comprises 15 residues. CDR1 is LNHDA, CDR2 SQIVND, per germline (reference sequence). V gave up 5 bases and J gave up 4 bases, with 16 bases separating them. This CDR3 is CASSSRSTGPDTQYF. The CDR3, as DNA: TGTGCCAGTAGTTCCCGATCAACAGGACCAGATACGCAGTATTTT.

This chain joins TRBV11-2 and TRBJ2-7; 9 nucleotides match TRBD1. Per germline, CDR1 SGHAT and CDR2 FQNNGV. CDR3 size: 15 residues. V trimming: 1 base; J trimming: 2 bases; junction bases outside the gene matches: 3. The CDR3 spells CASSLGRDRAYEQYF. Here the CDR3 DNA reads TGTGCCAGCAGCTTAGGCAGGGACAGGGCCTACGAGCAGTACTTC.

This clone was observed once. CDR3 sequence (DNA): TGTGCCAGCAGCTCAGGGTTCGGGGAGCTGTTTTTT. Its protein is CASSSGFGELFF. The V gene is TRBV28, the J gene TRBJ2-2, with D tentatively TRBD1 (5 bases). Trimming took 6 bases from V and 7 from J, leaving 9 bases between them. The CDR3 extends over 12 amino acids. Germline V CDR1 and CDR2: MDHEN, SYDVKM.

This clone was observed at least ten times. The chain has TRBV28 and TRBJ1-6, with D hard to call. In germline, CDR1 is MDHEN, CDR2 SYDVKM. The CDR3 length is 16 residues. The V end lost 3 bases, the J end lost 9 bases, and 18 bases lay between the germline ends. CDR3 DNA: TGTGCCAGCAGTTTCCCCACGGAACTCCGGGGTTCACCCCTCCACTTT. Its translation is CASSFPTELRGSPLHF.

This clone has just one count. V and J are TRBV28 and TRBJ2-5; 7 nucleotides line up with TRBD2. Germline CDR1 and CDR2: MDHEN and SYDVKM. The CDR3 totals 11 residues. The V and J ends lost 8 bases and 4 bases, in that order; junction bases with no gene match: 1. This CDR3 reads CASPGGETQYF. The DNA of the CDR3 is TGTGCCAGCCCGGGAGGAGAGACCCAGTACTTC.

This chain joins TRBV24-1 and TRBJ2-3; possibly TRBD1 for D (5 bases). From germline, CDR1 is KGHDR and CDR2 SFDVKD. Trimming took 3 bases from V and 2 from J, leaving 8 bases between them. CDR3 length: 14 residues. The CDR3 nucleotides read TGTGCCACCAGTGATCACAGGCTCACAGATACGCAGTATTTT. Translation: CATSDHRLTDTQYF.

This clone was found once. The CDR3 sequence is CASSLFPGVAGATSTDTQYF. DNA of the CDR3: TGCGCCAGCAGCCTTTTTCCGGGAGTAGCGGGGGCCACTAGCACAGATACGCAGTATTTT. The chain combines TRBV4-1 with TRBJ2-3; 9 bases align to TRBD2. The CDR3 is made up of 20 amino acids. The V and J ends lost 4 bases and 0 bases, in that order; junction bases with no gene match: 17. CDR1 MGHRA and CDR2 YSYEKL come from the germline V gene.

This chain joins TRBV6-5 and TRBJ1-4; 8 positions agree with TRBD1. V shed 2 bases and J 8 bases; nucleotides not matched to a gene: 7. The CDR3 sequence is 15 residues long. CDR1 is MNHEY and CDR2 is SVGAGI in the germline V gene. CDR3 protein: CASSYGSGGGEKLFF. Written as DNA, the CDR3 is TGTGCCAGCAGTTACGGTTCAGGGGGCGGGGAAAAACTGTTTTTT.

The chain uses TRBV10-3 and TRBJ1-1, with D tentatively TRBD1 (6 bases). CDR1 is ENHRY and CDR2 is SYGVKD in the germline V gene. The V gene lost 10 bases and the J gene lost 5 bases, with 11 bases spanning the gap. The CDR3 contains 11 residues. The CDR3 DNA reads as TGTGCCACCGGCAGGGGAACTGAAGCTTTCTTT. Protein: CATGRGTEAFF.

This clone was seen a few times. The CDR3 loop is CASSQGQGVGYTF. CDR3 sequence (DNA): TGCGCCAGCAGCCAAGGACAGGGAGTTGGCTACACCTTC. The chain carries TRBV4-3 and TRBJ1-2; 7 bases are a match to TRBD1. CDR1 LGHNA and CDR2 YSLEER come from the germline V gene. J lost 7 bases, V lost 1 base, and 3 bases had no gene match. This CDR3 region has 13 residues.

Notes on this clone: The sample carries other DNA sequences with the same CDR3. This sequence joins TRBV7-2 and TRBJ2-3; the match to TRBD2 covers 14 bases. Trimming at V came to 3 bases and at J to 1 base, leaving 0 bases not matched to a gene. The germline CDR1 and CDR2 sequences are SGHTA and FQGNSA. This CDR3 spans 16 amino acids. CDR3 DNA: TGTGCCAGCAGCTTGGGACTAGCGGGGGGCACAGATACGCAGTATTTT. Its protein product is CASSLGLAGGTDTQYF.

The chain joins TRBV18 to TRBJ2-6; D gene uncertain. The V end was cut by 0 bases, the J end by 0 bases, with 15 bases between. Per germline, CDR1 KGHSH and CDR2 LQKENI. There are 19 residues in the CDR3. CDR3 protein: CASSPPAGQSHSGANVLTF. CDR3 coding DNA: TGTGCCAGCTCACCACCGGCAGGTCAAAGTCACTCTGGGGCCAACGTCCTGACTTTC.

The rearrangement uses TRBV30 and TRBJ1-2; 8 bases map to TRBD1. Per the germline V gene, CDR1 is GTSNPN and CDR2 is SVGIG (reference sequence). This CDR3 has 17 residues. V shed 2 bases and J 3 bases; nucleotides not matched to a gene: 14. The CDR3 protein is CAWSLWGHGTGHYGYTF. The CDR3 DNA is TGTGCCTGGAGTCTATGGGGACACGGGACAGGCCACTATGGCTACACCTTC.

The chain has TRBV28 and TRBJ1-2; possibly TRBD1 for D (5 bases). The V and J ends lost 3 bases and 3 bases respectively, with 14 bases between them. This CDR3 comprises 15 residues. Germline CDR1 MDHEN, CDR2 SYDVKM. This chain's CDR3 is CASSFFRAAHYGYTF. The CDR3 bases are TGTGCCAGCAGTTTTTTCAGGGCCGCTCACTATGGCTACACCTTC.

V usage is TRBV4-3 and J usage is TRBJ1-5; D may be TRBD1 (6 bases). Trimming took 0 bases from V and 1 from J, leaving 16 bases between them. The CDR3 contains 18 residues. CDR1 and CDR2 from the germline V gene are LGHNA and YSLEER. The CDR3 is CASSQDPPGTGSNQPQHF. In nucleotides, the CDR3 is TGCGCCAGCAGCCAAGACCCCCCAGGAACAGGGAGCAATCAGCCCCAGCATTTT.